The 17 T cell receptor beta chains below all came from one sample that was sequenced in a study of blood T cell repertoires in COVID-19. Repertoires were generated with immunoSEQ multiplex PCR, while TCRdb's copy carries only in-frame clones and drops some. The table records almost 400,000 clones, nearly 90% of them present only once. Sequencing was performed on PBMCs or T cells enriched from blood (not recorded which). These receptors originate from a woman younger than 45 who had recovered from COVID-19.

The chain is built from TRBV6-5 and TRBJ2-3; 10 positions match TRBD2. This CDR3 comprises 15 residues. Germline CDR1 reads MNHEY; CDR2 reads SVGAGI. Germline trimming cut 6 bases from V and 6 bases from J; bases unmatched to any gene: 9. The CDR3 region has the DNA TGTGCCAGCAGACCGCCGGGACTAGCGATGGATACGCAGTATTTT. As protein: CASRPPGLAMDTQYF.

V gene TRBV30 combines with J gene TRBJ1-2; 9 positions agree with TRBD1. Trimming at V came to 0 bases and at J to 8 bases, leaving 7 bases not matched to a gene. This CDR3 contains 14 residues. The germline V gene has CDR1 GTSNPN and CDR2 SVGIG (reference sequence). This CDR3 is CAWSVTMTGGGYTF. CDR3 DNA: TGTGCCTGGAGTGTAACGATGACAGGGGGAGGCTACACCTTC.

The V gene is TRBV19, the J gene TRBJ2-1, with 10 bases aligning to TRBD2. The CDR3 covers 18 residues. V was pared by 8 bases and J by 3 bases, with 16 bases of the junction left unmatched. From germline, CDR1 is LNHDA and CDR2 SQIVND (reference sequence). CDR3 residues: CASAGTGLAGAFYNEQFF. The CDR3, as DNA: TGTGCCAGTGCCGGGACAGGTCTAGCGGGAGCTTTCTACAATGAGCAGTTCTTC.

The rearrangement uses TRBV7-2 and TRBJ2-3; 7 bases are shared with TRBD1. Germline lookup yields CDR1 SGHTA and CDR2 FQGNSA. There are 14 residues in the CDR3. V lost 5 bases to trimming and J lost 3 bases; unmatched junction nucleotides: 5. The DNA for the CDR3 is TGTGCCAGCAGCCTGACAGGGTGGACAGATACGCAGTATTTT. The encoded protein is CASSLTGWTDTQYF.

The gene calls are TRBV6-5 and TRBJ2-7, with D unclear. Trimming pared 2 bases from V and 6 bases from J, leaving 11 bases between. The length of the CDR3 is 13 residues. Germline V gene data show CDR1 as MNHEY and CDR2 as SVGAGI. CDR3 DNA sequence: TGTGCCAGCAGTTACGTGCCCCCCGGCGAGCAGTACTTC. This translates into CASSYVPPGEQYF.

The count of this clone is one. This chain links TRBV6-4 with TRBJ2-2; 11 bases fit TRBD2. Germline V lookup: CDR1 MRHNA, CDR2 SNTAGT. V lost 6 bases to trimming and J lost 0 bases; unmatched junction nucleotides: 6. This CDR3 has 17 amino acids. The CDR3 protein is CASSALAGATNTGELFF. CDR3 in DNA: TGTGCCAGCAGCGCACTAGCGGGGGCTACGAACACCGGGGAGCTGTTTTTT.

This chain links TRBV7-9 with TRBJ2-6, with TRBD2 matching over 7 bases. This CDR3 comprises 18 residues. CDR1 and CDR2 (germline): SEHNR, FQNEAQ (reference sequence). The V segment lost 4 bases and the J segment 2 bases; nucleotides outside the gene matches: 11. In DNA, the CDR3 is TGTGCCAGCAGCTCGCTAAGGTCCGGGGGGACTGGGGCCAACGTCCTGACTTTC. It translates to CASSSLRSGGTGANVLTF.

This clone appeared a single time. J is TRBJ1-4 and V is TRBV4-1, with 9 bases aligning to TRBD1. Per the germline V gene, CDR1 is MGHRA and CDR2 is YSYEKL. V lost 2 bases and J lost 4; bases outside the gene matches: 11. The CDR3 extends over 18 amino acids. The DNA of the CDR3 is TGCGCCAGCAGCCAAAGCCGGGACAGGGCGGATCTTAATGAAAAACTGTTTTTT. Translation gives CASSQSRDRADLNEKLFF.

V and J are TRBV7-8 and TRBJ2-7; 7 positions agree with TRBD2. V gave up 2 bases and J gave up 3 bases; unmatched junction bases: 1. Germline CDR1 reads SGHVS; CDR2 reads FQNEAQ. The CDR3 runs to 13 residues. The CDR3 region is CASSLLADYEQYF. CDR3 sequence (DNA): TGTGCCAGCAGCTTACTAGCGGACTACGAGCAGTACTTC.

The rearrangement links TRBV7-9 to TRBJ2-5; tentative D call: TRBD2 (6 bases). CDR3 length: 14 amino acids. In germline, CDR1 is SEHNR, CDR2 FQNEAQ (reference sequence). Trimming removed 1 base at V and 5 bases at J, with 11 bases between. The CDR3, as DNA: TGTGCCAGCAGCTTAGTGTCCCGGGAGGAGACCCAGTACTTC. This codes for CASSLVSREETQYF.

The V call is TRBV30, the J call TRBJ2-6, with D possibly TRBD2 on 5 matching bases. The ends were cut back, 3 bases at V and 0 bases at J, with 6 bases in the middle. Germline assignment: CDR1 GTSNPN and CDR2 SVGIG (reference sequence). The CDR3 covers 14 residues. CDR3 amino acids: CAWRRVSGANVLTF. The DNA for the CDR3 is TGTGCCTGGAGGAGGGTCTCTGGGGCCAACGTCCTGACTTTC.

This chain uses TRBV9 with TRBJ1-2; 9 bases map to TRBD1. Losses at the gene ends were 4 bases for V and 5 bases for J; bases not matched to a gene: 9. The CDR3 is made up of 15 amino acids. The germline V gene encodes CDR1 SGDLS and CDR2 YYNGEE. Here the CDR3 reads CASSRDRAVGYGYTF. The CDR3 nucleotides are TGTGCCAGCAGCCGGGACAGGGCTGTTGGGTATGGCTACACCTTC.

The V call is TRBV3-1 (or the pseudogene TRBV3-2), the J call TRBJ1-2; possible D gene TRBD1, 6 bases. The CDR3 is 15 amino acids. The germline CDR1 and CDR2 sequences are LGHDT and YNNKEL (reference sequence). V gave up 3 bases and J gave up 1 base, with 12 bases separating them. Here the CDR3 DNA reads TGTGCCAGCAGCCACAGGGACACTCGTAACTATGGCTACACCTTC. Protein: CASSHRDTRNYGYTF.

The chain recombines TRBV7-3 with TRBJ1-2, with D maybe TRBD1 (5 bases). V was shortened by 1 base and J by 2 bases, with 11 bases between the two germline ends. The CDR3 totals 15 residues. The germline gives CDR1 SGHTA, CDR2 FQGTGA. Written as DNA, the CDR3 is TGTGCCAGCAGCTTAATCATGCGGGGGAACTATGGCTACACCTTC. It codes for CASSLIMRGNYGYTF.

The genes are TRBV6-4 and TRBJ2-3, with 7 bases identical to TRBD2. Germline-derived CDR1 and CDR2 are MRHNA and SNTAGT. With 4 bases clipped from V and 5 bases from J, the junction kept 3 bases outside the gene matches. The CDR3 extends over 13 amino acids. CDR3 sequence reads: CASSAAGQDTQYF. CDR3 in DNA: TGTGCCAGCAGTGCAGCGGGGCAAGATACGCAGTATTTT.

This chain links TRBV29-1 with TRBJ1-2, with 7 positions matching TRBD1. Per the germline V gene, CDR1 is SQVTM and CDR2 is ANQGSEA. The V gene end was trimmed by 1 base and the J gene end by 0 bases; junction bases not matched to a gene: 5. This CDR3 is 15 amino acids long. DNA of the CDR3: TGCAGCGTTGAAGTTCGGCAGGGGGCTAACTATGGCTACACCTTC. Its protein is CSVEVRQGANYGYTF.

This clone appeared once. The chain carries TRBV28 and TRBJ1-4, with D maybe TRBD1 (5 bases). V was shortened by 1 base and J by 3 bases, with 15 bases between the two germline ends. The CDR3 runs 17 residues. The germline gives CDR1 MDHEN, CDR2 SYDVKM. CDR3 sequence (DNA): TGTGCCAGCAGTTTATTCGCCAGGGTTACTCCTAATGAAAAACTGTTTTTT. As protein: CASSLFARVTPNEKLFF.